This entry is about one T cell receptor (beta chain). This clonotype has just a few counts. Its antigen has not been determined. No qualities accompany the bases; no much larger clone lies one base away. This sample was included in a study of response to subunit inactivated influenza vaccine (dated by TCRdb to between 2017 and 2018). Regarding the study in general: Deep quantitative profiling of the T cell receptor repertoire was used in the study to follow responses to a trivalent subunit inactivated influenza vaccine. Study-wide findings and limitations: It was suggested by the authors that each seasonal influenza vaccination may recruit only a limited number of new T cells.

Library preparation employed RT-PCR. The listed sequencing device is Illumina HiSeq 2500. TCRdb took the public reads, trimmed them with fastp at Q25, ran MiXCR for clone calling and kept in-frame beta chains. Every CDR3 protein is listed once, alongside the most common genes and DNA of its rows. In all, the sample holds under 800,000 distinct CDR3 sequences, and approximately 15% of those were seen once. The ten largest make up less than 9% of the sample. The germline V gene specifies ENHRY as CDR1 and SYGVKD as CDR2. Reading from cysteine to phenylalanine, the CDR3 counts 17 amino acids. Left in the record is the CDR3 DNA by itself, 51 bases read in frame from the first base. V lost 2 bases and J lost 0 bases; the stretch between them is 14 bases long.

Recombination connected TRBV10-3 to TRBJ2-1, and possibly TRBD1, on 5 matching bases. The sample in question was PBMCs from blood, obtained 14 to 15 days before vaccination. This clonotype was sampled from a man aged 50 to 59 who received an inactivated influenza vaccine. Donor details come from another sample of the same person, matched by shared clones. The DNA sequence is TGTGCCATCAGTGAGGTCTTAGGGCAGGGCTCCTACAATGAGCAGTTCTTC. It translates to CAISEVLGQGSYNEQFF.